This T cell receptor beta chain was captured in a study of blood T cell repertoires in COVID-19. Study-wide context: COVID-19 samples, acute and convalescent, were from the United States, Italy and Spain. Sample material is recorded as cDNA or gDNA derived from T cells, B-cell-depleted T cells, or PBMCs.

In the original processing: Counts of nucleated cells, estimated from reference gene primer amplification, were obtained. Generated by immunoSEQ multiplex PCR, the TCRdb table keeps only in-frame clones and is missing some. V and J calls and clone size are copied from that table; D and trimming were computed from the DNA. The sample holds roughly 190,000 clones, about four fifths seen once. Germline V CDR1 and CDR2: MDHEN, SYDVKM. The ends lost 5 bases at V and 3 bases at J; junction bases unmatched: 9. There are 15 residues in the CDR3. This receptor was taken from a human donor with acute or convalescent COVID-19. The donor label of this sample is uncertain. The sample taken for sequencing was peripheral blood. V gene TRBV28 combines with J gene TRBJ2-7, with 8 nucleotides matching TRBD1. The chain's CDR3 is CASSTWTGNGYEQYF. The CDR3 DNA follows: TGTGCCAGCAGTACCTGGACAGGGAACGGCTACGAGCAGTACTTC.